This TCR beta chain was sequenced in a study of OX40 agonist ivuxolimab in advanced cancers. Assay used: immunoSEQ multiplex PCR; TCRdb lists only in-frame clones, some missing. The sample has just over 90,000 clones, 85% to 95% seen once. Trimming removed 0 bases from V and 0 bases from J, with 10 bases in between. The germline CDR1 and CDR2 sequences are MNHEY and SMNVEV (reference sequence). The CDR3 has 16 residues. The receptor was derived from an adult with an advanced solid tumor such as melanoma, head and neck, liver or kidney cancer. This rearrangement joins TRBV27 to TRBJ2-3; D remains ambiguous. Sequencing used CD4+ or CD8+ T cells sorted from blood, obtained in a trial of the OX40 agonist ivuxolimab. CDR3 bases: TGTGCCAGCAGTTTATCGGGGTTGCGGAGCACAGATACGCAGTATTTT. Translating it yields CASSLSGLRSTDTQYF.